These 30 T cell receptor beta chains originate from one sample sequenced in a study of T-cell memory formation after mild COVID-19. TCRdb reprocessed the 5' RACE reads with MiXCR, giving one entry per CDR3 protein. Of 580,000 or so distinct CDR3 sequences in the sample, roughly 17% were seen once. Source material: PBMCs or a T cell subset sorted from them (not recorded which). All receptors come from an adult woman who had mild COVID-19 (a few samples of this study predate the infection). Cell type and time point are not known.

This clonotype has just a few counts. CDR3 in amino acids: CATSDLNGQGIHYEQYF. The DNA for the CDR3 is TGTGCCACCAGTGATTTAAACGGACAGGGAATCCACTACGAGCAGTACTTC. This chain connects TRBV24-1 to TRBJ2-7; 8 positions agree with TRBD1. Germline assignment: CDR1 KGHDR and CDR2 SFDVKD. The V segment lost 1 base and the J segment 3 bases; nucleotides outside the gene matches: 10. The CDR3 length is 17 residues.

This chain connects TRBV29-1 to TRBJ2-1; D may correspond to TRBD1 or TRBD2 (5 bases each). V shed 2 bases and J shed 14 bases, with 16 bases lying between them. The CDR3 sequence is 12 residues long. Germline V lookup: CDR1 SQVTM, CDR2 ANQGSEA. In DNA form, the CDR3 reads TGCAGCGTTGAAATGTCTCCAGGGCGGGAGTTCTTC. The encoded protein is CSVEMSPGREFF.

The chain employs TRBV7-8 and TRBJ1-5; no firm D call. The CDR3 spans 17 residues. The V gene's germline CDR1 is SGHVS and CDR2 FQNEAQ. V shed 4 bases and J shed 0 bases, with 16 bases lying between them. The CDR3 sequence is CASSSEGSGISNQPQHF. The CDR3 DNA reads TGTGCCAGCAGCTCCGAAGGTTCGGGGATTAGCAATCAGCCCCAGCATTTT.

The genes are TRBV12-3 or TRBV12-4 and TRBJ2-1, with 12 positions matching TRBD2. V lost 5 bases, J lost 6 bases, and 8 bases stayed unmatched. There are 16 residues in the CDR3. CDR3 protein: CASSGQGLAGFNEQFF. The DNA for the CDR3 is TGTGCCAGCAGTGGCCAAGGACTAGCGGGATTCAATGAGCAGTTCTTC.

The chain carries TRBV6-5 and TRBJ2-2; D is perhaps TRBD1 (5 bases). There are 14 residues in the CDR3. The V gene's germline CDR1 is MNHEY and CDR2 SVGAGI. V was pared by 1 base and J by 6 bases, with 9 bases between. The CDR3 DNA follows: TGTGCCAGCAGTTACTTGCAGGGCCCCGGGGAGCTGTTTTTT. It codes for CASSYLQGPGELFF.

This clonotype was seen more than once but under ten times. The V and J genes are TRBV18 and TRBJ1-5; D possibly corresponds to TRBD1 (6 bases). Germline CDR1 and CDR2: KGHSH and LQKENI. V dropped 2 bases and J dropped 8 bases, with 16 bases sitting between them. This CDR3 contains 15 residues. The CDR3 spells CASSPGGQRAEPQHF. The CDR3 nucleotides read TGTGCCAGCTCACCAGGGGGGCAGCGCGCGGAGCCCCAGCATTTT.

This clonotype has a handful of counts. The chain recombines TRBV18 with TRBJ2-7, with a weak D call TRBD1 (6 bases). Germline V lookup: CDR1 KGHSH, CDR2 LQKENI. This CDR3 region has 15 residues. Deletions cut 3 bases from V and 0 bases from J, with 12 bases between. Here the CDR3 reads CASSPTGTISYEQYF. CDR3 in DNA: TGTGCCAGCTCACCTACAGGGACCATCTCCTACGAGCAGTACTTC.

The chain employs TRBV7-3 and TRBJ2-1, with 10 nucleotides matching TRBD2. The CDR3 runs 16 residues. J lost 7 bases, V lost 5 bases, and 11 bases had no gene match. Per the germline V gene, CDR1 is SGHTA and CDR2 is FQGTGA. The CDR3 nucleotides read TGTGCCAGCAGCCTCGGCCCCACTAGCGGGAAGAATGAGCAGTTCTTC. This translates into CASSLGPTSGKNEQFF.

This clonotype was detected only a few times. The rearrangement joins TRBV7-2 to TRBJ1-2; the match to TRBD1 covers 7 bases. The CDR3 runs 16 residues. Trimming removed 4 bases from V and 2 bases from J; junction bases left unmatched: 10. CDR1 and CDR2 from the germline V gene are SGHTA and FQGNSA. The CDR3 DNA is TGTGCCAGCAGCTCCGCTGACAGGGAATTGAACTATGGCTACACCTTC. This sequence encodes CASSSADRELNYGYTF.

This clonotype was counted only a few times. The CDR3, as DNA: TGTGCCAGCCAACACGGGACTCCTTTTGGCGGGGAGCTGTTTTTT. It translates to CASQHGTPFGGELFF. The chain combines TRBV6-2 or TRBV6-3 with TRBJ2-2; tentatively, D is TRBD2 (6 bases). Trimming left V 8 bases short and J 7 bases short, with 20 bases between. Per germline, CDR1 MNHEY and CDR2 SVGEGT. This CDR3 is 15 amino acids long.

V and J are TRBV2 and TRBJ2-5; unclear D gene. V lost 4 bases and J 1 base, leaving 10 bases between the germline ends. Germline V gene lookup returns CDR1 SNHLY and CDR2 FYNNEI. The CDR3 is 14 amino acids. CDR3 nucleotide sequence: TGTGCCAGCAGTGTTGTTACCGTCCAAGAGACCCAGTACTTC. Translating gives CASSVVTVQETQYF.

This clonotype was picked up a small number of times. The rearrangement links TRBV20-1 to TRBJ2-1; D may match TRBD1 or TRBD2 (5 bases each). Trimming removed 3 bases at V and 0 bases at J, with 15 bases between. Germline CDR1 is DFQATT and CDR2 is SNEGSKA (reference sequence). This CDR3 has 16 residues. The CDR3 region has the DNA TGCAGTGCTAGTGGGGGTTCCCCAAGCTCCTACAATGAGCAGTTCTTC. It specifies CSASGGSPSSYNEQFF.

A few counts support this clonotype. CDR3 protein: CASSSTGASSYEQYF. CDR3 sequence (DNA): TGTGCCAGCAGCTCGACAGGTGCCAGCTCCTACGAGCAGTACTTC. This chain connects TRBV6-2 or TRBV6-3 to TRBJ2-7, with a possible D match to TRBD1 (6 bases). The CDR3 extends over 15 amino acids. V lost 6 bases, J lost 0 bases, and 15 bases lay in between. The germline gives CDR1 MNHEY, CDR2 SVGEGT.

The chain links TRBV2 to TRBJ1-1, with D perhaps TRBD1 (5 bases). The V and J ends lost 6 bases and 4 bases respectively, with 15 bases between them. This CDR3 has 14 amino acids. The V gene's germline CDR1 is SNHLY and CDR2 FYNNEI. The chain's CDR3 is CASRGGGVGTEAFF. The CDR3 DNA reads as TGTGCCAGCAGGGGCGGGGGAGTGGGCACTGAAGCTTTCTTT.

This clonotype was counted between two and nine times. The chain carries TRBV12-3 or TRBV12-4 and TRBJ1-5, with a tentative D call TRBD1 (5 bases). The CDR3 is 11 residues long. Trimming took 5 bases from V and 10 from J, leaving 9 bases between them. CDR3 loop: CASSRDGPQHF. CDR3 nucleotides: TGTGCCAGCAGTCGGGACGGACCCCAGCATTTT.

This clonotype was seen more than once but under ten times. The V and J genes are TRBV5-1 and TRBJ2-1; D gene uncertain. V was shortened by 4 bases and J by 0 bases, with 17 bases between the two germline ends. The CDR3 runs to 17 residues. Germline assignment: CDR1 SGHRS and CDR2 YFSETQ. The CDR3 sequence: CASSPPAVGSSYNEQFF. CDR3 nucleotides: TGCGCCAGCAGCCCTCCGGCGGTCGGAAGCTCCTACAATGAGCAGTTCTTC.

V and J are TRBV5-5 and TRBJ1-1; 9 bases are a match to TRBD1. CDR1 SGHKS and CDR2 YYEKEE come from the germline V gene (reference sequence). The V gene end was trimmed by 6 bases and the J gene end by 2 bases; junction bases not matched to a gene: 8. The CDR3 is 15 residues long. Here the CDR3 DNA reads TGTGCCAGCACCCCCCTGGGACAGGGTAACACTGAAGCTTTCTTT. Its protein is CASTPLGQGNTEAFF.

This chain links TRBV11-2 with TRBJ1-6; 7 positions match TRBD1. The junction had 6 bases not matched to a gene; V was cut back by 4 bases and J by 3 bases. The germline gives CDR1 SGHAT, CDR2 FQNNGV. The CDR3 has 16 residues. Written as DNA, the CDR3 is TGTGCCAGCAGCTATCAGGGGGGATTCTATAATTCACCCCTCCACTTT. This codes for CASSYQGGFYNSPLHF.

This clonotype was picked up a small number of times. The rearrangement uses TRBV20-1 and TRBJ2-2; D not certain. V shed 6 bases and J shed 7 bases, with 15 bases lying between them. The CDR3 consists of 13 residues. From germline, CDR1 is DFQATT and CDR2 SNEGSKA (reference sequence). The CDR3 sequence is CSATDEVGGELFF. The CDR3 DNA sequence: TGCAGTGCCACGGACGAGGTTGGCGGGGAGCTGTTTTTT.

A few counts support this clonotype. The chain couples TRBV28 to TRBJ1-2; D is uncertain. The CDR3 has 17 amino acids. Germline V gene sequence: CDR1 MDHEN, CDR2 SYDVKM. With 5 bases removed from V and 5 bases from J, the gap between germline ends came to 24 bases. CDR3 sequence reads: CASSPKIGVGRHYGYTF. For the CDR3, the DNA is TGTGCCAGCAGTCCGAAAATTGGGGTGGGCAGGCATTATGGCTACACCTTC.

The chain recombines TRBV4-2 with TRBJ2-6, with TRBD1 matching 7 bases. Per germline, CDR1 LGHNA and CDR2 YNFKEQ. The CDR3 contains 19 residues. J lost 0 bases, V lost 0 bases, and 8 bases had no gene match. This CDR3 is CASSQEGDSPISGANVLTF. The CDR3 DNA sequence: TGTGCCAGCAGCCAAGAGGGGGACAGCCCCATCTCTGGGGCCAACGTCCTGACTTTC.

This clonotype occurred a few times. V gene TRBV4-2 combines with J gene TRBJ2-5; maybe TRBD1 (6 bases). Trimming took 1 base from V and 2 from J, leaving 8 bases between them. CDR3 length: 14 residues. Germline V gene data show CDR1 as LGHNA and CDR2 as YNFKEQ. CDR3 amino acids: CASSQGTEQETQYF. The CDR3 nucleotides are TGTGCCAGCAGCCAAGGGACAGAACAAGAGACCCAGTACTTC.

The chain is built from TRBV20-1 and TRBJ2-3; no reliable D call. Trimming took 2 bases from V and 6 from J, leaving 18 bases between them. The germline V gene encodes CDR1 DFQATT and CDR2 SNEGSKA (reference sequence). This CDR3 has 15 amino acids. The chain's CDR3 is CSARKVGALRDTQYF. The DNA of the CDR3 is TGCAGTGCTAGAAAGGTTGGCGCACTCCGGGATACGCAGTATTTT.

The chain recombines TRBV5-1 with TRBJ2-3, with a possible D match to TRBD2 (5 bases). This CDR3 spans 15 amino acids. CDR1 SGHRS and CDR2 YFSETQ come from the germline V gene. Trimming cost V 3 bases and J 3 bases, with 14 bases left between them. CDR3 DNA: TGCGCCAGCAGCTCAAACGGATGGGAGACAGATACGCAGTATTTT. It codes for CASSSNGWETDTQYF.

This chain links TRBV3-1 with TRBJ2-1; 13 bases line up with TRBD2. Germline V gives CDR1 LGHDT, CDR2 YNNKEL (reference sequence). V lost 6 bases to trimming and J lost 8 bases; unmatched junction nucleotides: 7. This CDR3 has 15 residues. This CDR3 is CASRRTSGREYEQFF. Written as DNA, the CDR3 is TGTGCCAGCAGGCGGACTAGCGGGAGAGAATATGAGCAGTTCTTC.

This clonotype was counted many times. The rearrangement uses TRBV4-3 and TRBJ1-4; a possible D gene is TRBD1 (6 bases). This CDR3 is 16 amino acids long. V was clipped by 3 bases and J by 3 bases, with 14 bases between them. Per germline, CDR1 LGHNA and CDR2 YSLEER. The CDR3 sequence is CASSQRPGHANEKLFF. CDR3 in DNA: TGCGCCAGCAGCCAGAGACCGGGACATGCTAATGAAAAACTGTTTTTT.

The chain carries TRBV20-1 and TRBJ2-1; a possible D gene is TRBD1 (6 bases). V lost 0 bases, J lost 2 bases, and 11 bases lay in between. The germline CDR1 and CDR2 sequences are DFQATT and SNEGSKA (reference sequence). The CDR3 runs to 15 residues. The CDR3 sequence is CSAREAGATYNEQFF. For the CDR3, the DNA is TGCAGTGCTAGAGAGGCAGGGGCGACCTACAATGAGCAGTTCTTC.

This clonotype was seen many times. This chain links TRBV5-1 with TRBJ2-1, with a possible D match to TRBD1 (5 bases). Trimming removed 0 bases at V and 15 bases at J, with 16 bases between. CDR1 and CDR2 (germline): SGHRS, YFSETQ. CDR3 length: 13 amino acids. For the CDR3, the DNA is TGCGCCAGCAGCTTGGATATCAGGGCCCATCCGTTCTTC. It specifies CASSLDIRAHPFF.

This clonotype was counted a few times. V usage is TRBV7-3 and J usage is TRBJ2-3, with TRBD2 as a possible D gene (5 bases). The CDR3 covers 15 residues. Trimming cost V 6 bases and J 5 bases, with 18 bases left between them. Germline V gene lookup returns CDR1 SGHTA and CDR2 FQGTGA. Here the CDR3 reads CASSPTGVPQDTQYF. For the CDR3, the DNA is TGTGCCAGCAGTCCTACCGGGGTTCCCCAAGATACGCAGTATTTT. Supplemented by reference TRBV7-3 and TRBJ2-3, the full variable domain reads GAGVSQTPSNKVTEKGKYVELRCDPISGHTALYWYRQSLGQGPEFLIYFQGTGAADDSGLPNDRFFAVRPEGSVSTLKIQRTERGDSAVYLCASSPTGVPQDTQYFGPGTRLTVL.

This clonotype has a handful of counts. CDR3 nucleotide sequence: TGTGCCAGCAGCCTCGGGGCGGTGATCTCCTACAATGAGCAGTTCTTC. It codes for CASSLGAVISYNEQFF. The V gene is TRBV12-3 or TRBV12-4, the J gene TRBJ2-1; TRBD1 or TRBD2 may be the D gene (5 bases each). The ends were cut back, 6 bases at V and 0 bases at J, with 15 bases in the middle. CDR3 length equals 16 residues.